This T cell receptor beta chain was captured by sequencing in a study of cytomegalovirus exposure and HLA in healthy donors. General observations from the study: Prior analysis indicated that the majority of TCR beta V segments exhibited productivity approximately 90% or approximately 30% of the time.

This CDR3 region has 13 residues. V gave up 6 bases and J gave up 1 base; unmatched junction bases: 2. Germline values: CDR1 MNHNS, CDR2 SASEGT. This PCR relied on a set of 60 Vbeta primers and 13 Jbeta primers. Clones were read by immunoSEQ multiplex PCR, and TCRdb kept only the in-frame ones, dropping some. This sample's clone table lists over 120,000 clones. A note on this clone: Its cognate antigen is unknown.

What was sequenced was PBMCs. The J gene is TRBJ1-1, the V gene TRBV6-1, with 7 bases that match TRBD1. The source is a male donor in good health and CMV-seronegative. The CDR3 loop reads CASSGDRNTEAFF. CDR3 nucleotide sequence: TGTGCCAGCAGCGGGGACAGGAACACTGAAGCTTTCTTT.